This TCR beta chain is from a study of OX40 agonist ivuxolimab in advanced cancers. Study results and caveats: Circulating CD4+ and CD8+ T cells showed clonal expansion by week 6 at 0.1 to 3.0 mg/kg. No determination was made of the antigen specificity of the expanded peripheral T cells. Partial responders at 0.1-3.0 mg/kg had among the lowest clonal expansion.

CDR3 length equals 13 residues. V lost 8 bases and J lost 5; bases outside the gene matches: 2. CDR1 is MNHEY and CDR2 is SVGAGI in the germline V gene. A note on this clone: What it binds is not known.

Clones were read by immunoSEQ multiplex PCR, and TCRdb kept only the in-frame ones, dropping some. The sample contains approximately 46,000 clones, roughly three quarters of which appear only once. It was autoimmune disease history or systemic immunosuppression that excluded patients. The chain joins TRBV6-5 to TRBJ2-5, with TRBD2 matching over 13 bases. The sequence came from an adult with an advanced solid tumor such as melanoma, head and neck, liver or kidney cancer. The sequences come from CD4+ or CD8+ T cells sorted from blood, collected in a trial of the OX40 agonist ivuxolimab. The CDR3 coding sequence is TGTGCCAGCTCGACTAGCGGGAGGGAGACCCAGTACTTC. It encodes CASSTSGRETQYF.